The 15 T cell receptor beta chains below were found in one sample sequenced in a study of shared clonotypes between healthy human individuals. Here immunoSEQ multiplex PCR was the method, and the copy in TCRdb shows in-frame clones only, minus some. The sample records about 2 million clones, over 85% being singletons. The sample comprised naive CD4+ T cells sorted from blood. Stated subset: CD45RA+ positively selected. Every receptor here comes from a man younger than 35 in good health.

The gene calls are TRBV5-1 and TRBJ2-3; a possible D gene is TRBD1 (5 bases). The germline CDR1 and CDR2 sequences are SGHRS and YFSETQ. The V and J ends lost 0 bases and 5 bases respectively, with 16 bases between them. CDR3 length: 16 residues. As DNA, the CDR3 is TGCGCCAGCAGCTTGGCATCAGGGTTCGGTAGAGATACGCAGTATTTT. Encoded protein: CASSLASGFGRDTQYF.

The chain is built from TRBV28 and TRBJ2-3; TRBD2 aligns across 12 bases. Trimming cost V 3 bases and J 4 bases; bases outside gene matches: 5. Germline lookup yields CDR1 MDHEN and CDR2 SYDVKM. This CDR3 spans 16 amino acids. Here the CDR3 DNA reads TGTGCCAGCAGTTTTTCAGCTAGCGGGGGGGCAGATACGCAGTATTTT. As protein: CASSFSASGGADTQYF.

The chain couples TRBV18 to TRBJ2-7, with no clear D. The CDR3 contains 13 residues. Germline assignment: CDR1 KGHSH and CDR2 LQKENI. The V end was cut by 4 bases, the J end by 2 bases, with 9 bases between. In nucleotides, the CDR3 is TGTGCCAGCTCACGGGAACGGGCCTACGAGCAGTACTTC. This sequence encodes CASSRERAYEQYF.

V and J are TRBV7-2 and TRBJ2-1, with 7 bases aligning to TRBD2. Trimming at V came to 5 bases and at J to 3 bases, leaving 7 bases not matched to a gene. Germline V gene data show CDR1 as SGHTA and CDR2 as FQGNSA. The CDR3 contains 15 residues. For the CDR3, the DNA is TGTGCCAGCAGCGCTAATAGCGGGCGCTACAATGAGCAGTTCTTC. Its protein is CASSANSGRYNEQFF.

The genes are TRBV11-2 and TRBJ1-1; TRBD1 aligns across 8 bases. Germline V lookup: CDR1 SGHAT, CDR2 FQNNGV. The ends lost 5 bases at V and 2 bases at J; junction bases unmatched: 10. The CDR3 extends over 16 amino acids. The CDR3 spells CASSNSGTGVNTEAFF. The CDR3 nucleotides are TGTGCCAGCAGCAACTCCGGGACAGGAGTAAACACTGAAGCTTTCTTT.

V and J are TRBV5-6 and TRBJ2-7; perhaps TRBD1 as D (5 bases). The CDR3 runs to 13 residues. Trimming took off 4 bases at V and 4 bases at J, with 12 bases between the two ends. Germline CDR1 SGHDT, CDR2 YYEEEE. The CDR3 here is CASSQGVGYEQYF. The CDR3 region has the DNA TGTGCCAGCAGCCAGGGTGTGGGTTACGAGCAGTACTTC.

The J gene is TRBJ2-7, the V gene TRBV9; 10 bases fit TRBD2. V dropped 0 bases and J dropped 6; count of bases not matched to a gene: 12. Looked up from germline, CDR1 is SGDLS and CDR2 is YYNGEE. CDR3 length: 17 amino acids. The chain's CDR3 is CASSVGVGASGSGEQYF. In DNA, the CDR3 is TGTGCCAGCAGCGTAGGCGTTGGGGCTAGCGGGAGTGGCGAGCAGTACTTC.

The gene calls are TRBV6-6 and TRBJ1-1; perhaps TRBD1 as D (5 bases). Trimming shortened V by 5 bases and J by 0 bases, and 10 bases separated the two germline ends. Germline CDR1 reads MNHNY; CDR2 reads SVGAGI (reference sequence). This CDR3 is 14 amino acids long. CDR3 sequence: CASSPGTMNTEAFF. The CDR3 bases are TGTGCCAGCAGTCCCGGGACTATGAACACTGAAGCTTTCTTT.

The rearrangement links TRBV4-1 to TRBJ2-2; tentative D call: TRBD1 (6 bases). This CDR3 spans 17 amino acids. V was shortened by 5 bases and J by 0 bases, with 16 bases between the two germline ends. Germline lookup yields CDR1 MGHRA and CDR2 YSYEKL. This chain's CDR3 is CASSYRGLGSNTGELFF. CDR3 nucleotides: TGCGCCAGCAGCTATAGGGGGTTAGGCTCGAACACCGGGGAGCTGTTTTTT.

This chain uses TRBV28 with TRBJ2-3, with a weak D call TRBD2 (5 bases). The CDR3 is made up of 15 amino acids. Per germline, CDR1 MDHEN and CDR2 SYDVKM. V dropped 7 bases and J dropped 2 bases, with 16 bases sitting between them. The CDR3 here is CASTTSSGSTDTQYF. CDR3 in DNA: TGTGCCAGCACCACGAGTTCGGGGTCCACAGATACGCAGTATTTT.

The rearrangement links TRBV2 to TRBJ1-2; 7 nucleotides line up with TRBD1. The CDR3 has 16 amino acids. Germline V gives CDR1 SNHLY, CDR2 FYNNEI. Trimming cost V 2 bases and J 4 bases; bases outside gene matches: 10. In DNA form, the CDR3 reads TGTGCCAGCAGTGAATGGGGACAGCTACCTTCCTATGGCTACACCTTC. Its translation is CASSEWGQLPSYGYTF.

This chain uses TRBV4-1 with TRBJ2-5; D is possibly TRBD1 (6 bases). The CDR3 runs to 15 residues. V was shortened by 1 base and J by 7 bases, with 16 bases between the two germline ends. Germline V lookup: CDR1 MGHRA, CDR2 YSYEKL. The CDR3 DNA reads as TGCGCCAGCAGCCAAGTCAGGGACACGTCGCGGACCCAGTACTTC. Amino acid sequence: CASSQVRDTSRTQYF.

Concerning this clone: In the same sample, other DNA sequences code for this CDR3. The gene calls are TRBV11-2 and TRBJ2-3, with D possibly TRBD2 on 7 matching bases. The CDR3 loop spans 13 amino acids. Trimming took 6 bases from V and 5 from J, leaving 12 bases between them. Per the germline V gene, CDR1 is SGHAT and CDR2 is FQNNGV. The CDR3: CASSFGGRDTQYF. The CDR3 bases are TGTGCCAGCAGTTTCGGGGGGCGAGATACGCAGTATTTT.

This chain's CDR3 is CASSSNGVNTEAFF. The CDR3 DNA reads TGCGCCAGCAGCTCGAACGGGGTGAACACTGAAGCTTTCTTT. The chain recombines TRBV5-1 with TRBJ1-1; no reliable D call. The CDR3 has 14 residues. V dropped 3 bases and J dropped 0 bases, with 9 bases sitting between them. Germline CDR1 is SGHRS and CDR2 is YFSETQ. Complete variable domain (other parts from reference TRBV5-1 and TRBJ1-1): KAGVTQTPRYLIKTRGQQVTLSCSPISGHRSVSWYQQTPGQGLQFLFEYFSETQRNKGNFPGRFSGRQFSNSRSEMNVSTLELGDSALYLCASSSNGVNTEAFFGQGTRLTVV.

The rearrangement uses TRBV28 and TRBJ1-2; the match to TRBD1 covers 8 bases. CDR1 is MDHEN and CDR2 is SYDVKM in the germline V gene. Losses at the gene ends were 4 bases for V and 4 bases for J; bases not matched to a gene: 8. The CDR3 contains 15 residues. CDR3 sequence (DNA): TGTGCCAGCAGTTCCCTCGGGGACAGGCCCTATGGCTACACCTTC. Amino acid sequence: CASSSLGDRPYGYTF.